The 9 T cell receptor beta chains given below trace back to one sample, sequenced in a study of T cell responses to AZD1222 COVID-19 vaccine. Data came from immunoSEQ multiplex PCR; TCRdb stores just in-frame clones and leaves some out. The repertoire holds roughly 120,000 clones, with approximately 86% as singletons. The sequencing used peripheral blood, collected on day 0 of AZD1222 vaccination. These receptors originate from an adult in good health.

The chain uses TRBV24-1 and TRBJ2-3; D is perhaps TRBD1 or TRBD2 (5 bases each). Trimming removed 1 base from V and 1 base from J, with 11 bases in between. There are 16 residues in the CDR3. Germline V CDR1 and CDR2: KGHDR, SFDVKD. In DNA, the CDR3 is TGTGCCACCAGTGATTTATTGGTGGGGGGCACAGATACGCAGTATTTT. This translates into CATSDLLVGGTDTQYF.

This clone appeared once. This rearrangement joins TRBV13 to TRBJ2-5; D may be TRBD2 (5 bases). The CDR3 consists of 17 residues. Trimming took off 6 bases at V and 3 bases at J, with 23 bases between the two ends. Germline CDR1 is PRHDT and CDR2 is FYEKMQ (reference sequence). The CDR3 nucleotides read TGTGCCAGCAGTCTTTATATCTCCGGGAACACAAAAGAGACCCAGTACTTC. Translating gives CASSLYISGNTKETQYF.

Written as DNA, the CDR3 is TGTGCCAGCAGTCCCGGCCCGTGGGCTGAAGCTTTCTTT. It is translated as CASSPGPWAEAFF. This sequence joins TRBV6-5 and TRBJ1-1, with D hard to call. The CDR3 extends over 13 amino acids. CDR1 and CDR2 from the germline V gene are MNHEY and SVGAGI. The V gene lost 5 bases and the J gene lost 6 bases, with 13 bases spanning the gap.

This clone was recorded only once. Here the CDR3 reads CASSSKQGIQETQYF. CDR3 DNA: TGTGCCAGCAGCTCAAAACAGGGGATCCAAGAGACCCAGTACTTC. The V gene is TRBV5-4, the J gene TRBJ2-5; 7 positions agree with TRBD1. V was clipped by 3 bases and J by 1 base; unmatched bases: 6. CDR3 length equals 15 residues. CDR1 is SGHNT and CDR2 is YYREEE in the germline V gene (reference sequence). Looking up the rest from reference TRBV5-4 and TRBJ2-5 gives the full variable domain: ETGVTQSPTHLIKTRGQQVTLRCSSQSGHNTVSWYQQALGQGPQFIFQYYREEENGRGNFPPRFSGLQFPNYSSELNVNALELDDSALYLCASSSKQGIQETQYFGPGTRLLVL.

The V and J genes are TRBV4-1 and TRBJ2-3, with a possible D match to TRBD2 (7 bases). With 4 bases removed from V and 0 bases from J, the gap between germline ends came to 17 bases. Germline V lookup: CDR1 MGHRA, CDR2 YSYEKL. The CDR3 loop spans 17 amino acids. The CDR3 here is CASSLLGGQSSTDTQYF. CDR3 DNA sequence: TGCGCCAGCAGCCTACTGGGGGGGCAGTCTAGCACAGATACGCAGTATTTT.

This sequence joins TRBV28 and TRBJ1-5, with 7 nucleotides matching TRBD1. The trim removed 6 bases at V and 2 bases at J, leaving 10 bases unmatched. This CDR3 spans 16 amino acids. Germline assignment: CDR1 MDHEN and CDR2 SYDVKM. The CDR3 protein is CASSSAGGGGNQPQHF. The CDR3 bases are TGTGCCAGCAGCTCTGCAGGGGGAGGTGGCAATCAGCCCCAGCATTTT.

This rearrangement joins TRBV6-4 to TRBJ2-1; D gene uncertain. CDR1 MRHNA and CDR2 SNTAGT come from the germline V gene. Trimming took off 3 bases at V and 0 bases at J, with 15 bases between the two ends. The CDR3 covers 17 residues. The CDR3 nucleotides read TGTGCCAGCAGTGAGGGGTTTGGGCTAAGCTCCTACAATGAGCAGTTCTTC. It is translated as CASSEGFGLSSYNEQFF.

This sequence joins TRBV28 and TRBJ2-3; D might be TRBD2 (6 bases). Germline V gives CDR1 MDHEN, CDR2 SYDVKM. There are 16 residues in the CDR3. V was cut by 7 bases and J by 0 bases, with 17 bases left in between. Written as DNA, the CDR3 is TGTGCCAGCACCATCCCCGGCGGGGTGAGCACAGATACGCAGTATTTT. Protein sequence: CASTIPGGVSTDTQYF.

The rearrangement uses TRBV3-1 (or the pseudogene TRBV3-2) and TRBJ2-2; no reliable D call. Germline loops: CDR1 LGHDT, CDR2 YNNKEL (reference sequence). Trimming shortened V by 0 bases and J by 5 bases, and 7 bases separated the two germline ends. There are 14 residues in the CDR3. CDR3 amino acids: CASSQDGFTGELFF. The CDR3, as DNA: TGTGCCAGCAGCCAAGATGGGTTTACCGGGGAGCTGTTTTTT.